This TCR beta chain was observed in a study of memory CD4+ T cells and cytomegalovirus serostatus. Points from the study as a whole: Of 150 to 200 reported CMV TCRbeta sequences, 60 to 85 were found in memory CD4+ repertoires. A US-trained random forest predicted CMV serostatus with median AUC around 0.91.

V was clipped by 3 bases and J by 3 bases; unmatched bases: 7. In germline, CDR1 is LGHNA, CDR2 YSLEER. The CDR3 runs to 16 residues. Assay used: immunoSEQ multiplex PCR; TCRdb lists only in-frame clones, some missing. The sample consists of tens of thousands of clones, approximately 77% of them appearing once. The sort gate was single viable CD3+CD4+CD8-CD45RO+ cells for memory CD4+ T cells. As regards this clone: Its antigen is unknown.

Sequenced: memory CD4+ T cells from blood. This receptor was obtained from an adult in good health and CMV-seronegative. Some clones in this sample may be carry-over from other donors' samples. This rearrangement joins TRBV4-3 to TRBJ2-3; 9 nucleotides agree with TRBD2. CDR3 coding DNA: TGCGCCAGCAGCCAGTCCCTAGCGGGGACGACAGATACGCAGTATTTT. It specifies CASSQSLAGTTDTQYF.